This TCR beta chain derives from a study of T cell responses to AZD1222 COVID-19 vaccine. The CDR3 length is 15 residues. Germline V gene sequence: CDR1 KGHSH, CDR2 LQKENI. V gave up 6 bases and J gave up 5 bases, with 16 bases separating them. Repertoires were generated with immunoSEQ multiplex PCR, while TCRdb's copy carries only in-frame clones and drops some. The table records 110,000 to 150,000 clones, around 90% of them present only once. This clonotype was obtained from an adult in good health. The chain couples TRBV18 to TRBJ2-2; possible D gene TRBD2, 6 bases. The material sequenced was peripheral blood, taken on day 0 of AZD1222 vaccination. This CDR3 is CASSPWRGETGELFF. CDR3 nucleotide sequence: TGTGCCAGCTCTCCCTGGAGGGGCGAAACCGGGGAGCTGTTTTTT.